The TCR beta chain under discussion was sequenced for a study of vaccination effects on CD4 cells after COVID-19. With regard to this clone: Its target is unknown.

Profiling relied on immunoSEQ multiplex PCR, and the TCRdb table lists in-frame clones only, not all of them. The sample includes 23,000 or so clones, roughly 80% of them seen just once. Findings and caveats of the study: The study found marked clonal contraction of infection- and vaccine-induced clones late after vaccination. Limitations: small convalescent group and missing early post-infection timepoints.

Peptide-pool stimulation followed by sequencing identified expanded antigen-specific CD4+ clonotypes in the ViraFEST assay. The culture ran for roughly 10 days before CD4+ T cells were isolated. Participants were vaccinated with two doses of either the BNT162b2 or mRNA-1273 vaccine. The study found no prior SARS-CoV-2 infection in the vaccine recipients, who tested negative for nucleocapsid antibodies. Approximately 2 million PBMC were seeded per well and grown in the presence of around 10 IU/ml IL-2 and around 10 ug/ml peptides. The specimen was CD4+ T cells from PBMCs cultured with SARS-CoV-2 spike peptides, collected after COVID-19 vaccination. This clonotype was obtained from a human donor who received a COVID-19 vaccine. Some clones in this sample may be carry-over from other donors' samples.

CDR3 sequence: CATKFGGFNQPQHF. CDR3 nucleotide sequence: TGTGCCACCAAATTCGGCGGGTTCAATCAGCCCCAGCATTTT. This chain uses TRBV15 with TRBJ1-5; D is unresolved. Germline loops: CDR1 LNHNV, CDR2 YYDKDF (reference sequence). V lost 7 bases, J lost 3 bases, and 13 bases lay in between. The CDR3 is 14 residues long.